Listed below are T cell receptor beta chains from one sample, sequenced in a study of blood T cell repertoires in COVID-19. Data came from immunoSEQ multiplex PCR; TCRdb stores just in-frame clones and leaves some out. The data show fewer than 200,000 clones, over 70% seen once. Sequencing was done on a sample of PBMCs or T cells enriched from blood (not recorded which). These receptors were obtained from a woman aged 40 to 49 with acute COVID-19. CDR3s include the opening cysteine and the closing phenylalanine or tryptophan. The D gene is left open where the match is weak. Some rows have no size entry. The others give once, few or many, or a class for an expanded clone.

>TRBJ1-3|few|TRBV9|TRBD1
TGTGCCAGCAGCGCAGGGGGCGGAAACACCATATATTTT
CASSAGGGNTIYF
>TRBJ2-1|NA|TRBV27|NA
TGTGCCAGCACCTCAGGGTTCAATGAGCAGTTCTTC
CASTSGFNEQFF
>TRBJ1-5|NA|TRBV25-1|NA
TGTGCCAGCAGTCCCCATGGAGGTCAGCCCCAGCATTTT
CASSPHGGQPQHF
>TRBJ2-1|once|TRBV28|NA
TGTGCCACTTCGGGTCTCGCCAATGAGCAGTTCTTC
CATSGLANEQFF
>TRBJ2-6|NA|TRBV3-1/TRBV3-2|NA
TGTGCCAGCAGCCTCCGGAGCTCTGGGGCCAACGTCCTGACTTTC
CASSLRSSGANVLTF
>TRBJ2-7|NA|TRBV5-4|TRBD2
TGTGCCAGCAGCCCCGGGACTAGCGGTACCTACGAGCAGTACTTC
CASSPGTSGTYEQYF
>TRBJ1-3|NA|TRBV7-9|TRBD1
TGTGCCAGCAGCCGAACGACAGGGGGAAGTGGAAACACCATATATTTT
CASSRTTGGSGNTIYF
>TRBJ1-3|NA|TRBV5-1|TRBD1
TGCGCCAGCAGCTTGGCTGGACAGGGGGTGTCCGGAAACACCATATATTTT
CASSLAGQGVSGNTIYF
>TRBJ2-3|NA|TRBV15|NA
TGTGCCACCAGTTTCGGGGGGCTAAGCACAGATACGCAGTATTTT
CATSFGGLSTDTQYF
>TRBJ2-2|NA|TRBV7-3|TRBD2
TGTGCCAGCAGCATGGGACTAGCGCCGAACACCGGGGAGCTGTTTTTT
CASSMGLAPNTGELFF
>TRBJ1-2|NA|TRBV13|NA
TGTGCCAGCAGCTCCCACAGCGGGGGATGGTATGGCTACACCTTC
CASSSHSGGWYGYTF
>TRBJ2-7|NA|TRBV5-5|NA
TGTGCCAGCAGCTACGGGACATTTTCCTACGAGCAGTACTTC
CASSYGTFSYEQYF
>TRBJ1-1|NA|TRBV18|TRBD1
TGTGCCAGCTCCGAACGACAGGGAGTTGCTTTCTTT
CASSERQGVAFF
>TRBJ1-1|NA|TRBV7-9|NA
TGTGCCAGCAGCTTATACGGACAAACGAACACTGAAGCTTTCTTT
CASSLYGQTNTEAFF
>TRBJ2-3|NA|TRBV19|TRBD2
TGTGCCAGTAGTATTCTAGCGGGCGGCACAGATACGCAGTATTTT
CASSILAGGTDTQYF
>TRBJ1-6|NA|TRBV7-8|NA
TGTGCCAGCAGCTCTATACAGGGACCCGCTTCACCCCTCCACTTT
CASSSIQGPASPLHF
>TRBJ1-2|NA|TRBV10-3|NA
TGTGCCATCAGTACCCGGACAGACTATGGCTACACCTTC
CAISTRTDYGYTF
>TRBJ1-4|NA|TRBV27|TRBD1
TGTGCCAGCAGTTCCCGGACAGGAAGAAATGAAAAACTGTTTTTT
CASSSRTGRNEKLFF
>TRBJ2-6|once|TRBV7-9|NA
TGTGCCAGCAGCTCCCACAGGGATCGGAAAGGGGCCAACGTCCTGACTTTC
CASSSHRDRKGANVLTF
>TRBJ1-1|NA|TRBV19|TRBD1
TGTGCCAGTAGTACAGGGGGCGGATACACTGAAGCTTTCTTT
CASSTGGGYTEAFF
>TRBJ2-1|NA|TRBV13|TRBD2
TGTGCCAGCAGCGAAGCGACAGCGGGAGGGCCTAATGAGCAGTTCTTC
CASSEATAGGPNEQFF
>TRBJ2-1|NA|TRBV5-1|TRBD2
TGCGCCAGCAGCTTGGGTAGGGCTACTAGCGGGAGTAGGTCCTACAATGAGCAGTTCTTC
CASSLGRATSGSRSYNEQFF
>TRBJ1-3|NA|TRBV13|TRBD1
TGTGCCAGCAGCTCCCTTCCAGGGACAGGTGGAAACACCATATATTTT
CASSSLPGTGGNTIYF
>TRBJ2-7|NA|TRBV18|NA
TGTGCCAGCTCACCAAGGCAGGGTTACGAGCAGTACTTC
CASSPRQGYEQYF
>TRBJ2-4|NA|TRBV19|TRBD2
TGTGCCAGTAGTATGAAGGGGATGTTAGGAACTAGCGGGTCGGGAGGAAACATTCAGTACTTC
CASSMKGMLGTSGSGGNIQYF
>TRBJ1-1|NA|TRBV10-3|NA
TGTGCCATCAGCATTGGAGGGGCGCACACTGAAGCTTTCTTT
CAISIGGAHTEAFF
>TRBJ1-2|NA|TRBV7-3|TRBD1
TGTGCCAGCAGCCCCGGGACAGGGGGCGGTGGTGGCTACACCTTC
CASSPGTGGGGGYTF
>TRBJ1-2|NA|TRBV9|NA
TGTGCCAGCAGCGTACAGGACTCGATTAACTATGGCTACACCTTC
CASSVQDSINYGYTF
>TRBJ2-7|NA|TRBV4-2|TRBD2
TGTGCCAGCAGCCCCGGGACTAGCGGGATTTACGAGCAGTACTTC
CASSPGTSGIYEQYF
>TRBJ2-2|NA|TRBV19|TRBD2
TGTGCCAGTACCCTACTAGCGGGCACCGGGGAGCTGTTTTTT
CASTLLAGTGELFF
>TRBJ1-2|NA|TRBV7-9|TRBD1
TGTGCCAGCAGCCAAGACAGGGGGATAAGCGGTGGCTACACCTTC
CASSQDRGISGGYTF
>TRBJ1-1|NA|TRBV10-3|NA
TGTGCCATCAGTGCCAGAGAACAAGGGGGCACTGAAGCTTTCTTT
CAISAREQGGTEAFF
>TRBJ2-5|NA|TRBV18|NA
TGTGCCAGCTCACCACATCAGGGAGAGACCCAGTACTTC
CASSPHQGETQYF
>TRBJ1-4|NA|TRBV25-1|TRBD1
TGTGCCAGCAGTGGAAGCAAGGACAGGGTTGGGACTAATGAAAAACTGTTTTTT
CASSGSKDRVGTNEKLFF
>TRBJ2-1|NA|TRBV7-8|NA
TGTGCCAGCAGCTTTCGGAGCTATGAGCAGTTCTTC
CASSFRSYEQFF
>TRBJ2-4|NA|TRBV21-1|NA
TGTGCCAGCAGCAAAGCCTGGTCGGGTGATAACCTGTTACTAGCCAAAAACATTCAGTACTTC
CASSKAWSGDNLLLAKNIQYF
>TRBJ1-6|few|TRBV3-1/TRBV3-2|NA
TGTGCCAGCAGCCACCAAGCCCTAAATTCACCCCTCCACTTT
CASSHQALNSPLHF
>TRBJ2-1|NA|TRBV10-2|TRBD2
TGCGCCAGCAGGGGAGGACTAGCTGATGAGCAGTTCTTC
CASRGGLADEQFF
>TRBJ2-4|many|TRBV7-9|TRBD2
TGTGCCAGCAGCTTAAACCTAGCGGGAGTTAAAAACATTCAGTACTTC
CASSLNLAGVKNIQYF
>TRBJ1-1|once|TRBV19|NA
TGTGCCAGTAGTAGGGGTTTAAGAACAGGACAAGCTTTCTTT
CASSRGLRTGQAFF
>TRBJ2-7|NA|TRBV9|NA
TGTGCCAGCAGCCCCCGGGCAGGGGTCCTATCCTTCTACGAGCAGTACTTC
CASSPRAGVLSFYEQYF
>TRBJ1-3|NA|TRBV6-2/TRBV6-3|NA
TGTGCCAGCAGTTATCCGTCGGACACCATATATTTT
CASSYPSDTIYF
>TRBJ1-1|NA|TRBV6-6|NA
TGTGCCAGCAGCCTCGGGAGGGGCGCGGGCACTGAAGCTTTCTTT
CASSLGRGAGTEAFF
>TRBJ1-1|NA|TRBV20-1|NA
TGCAGTGCTGGTACCGGTGTTAAAGCTTTCTTT
CSAGTGVKAFF
>TRBJ2-3|NA|TRBV19|TRBD2
TGTGCCAGTAGTCAGACTAGCGGGTACACAGATACGCAGTATTTT
CASSQTSGYTDTQYF
>TRBJ2-7|NA|TRBV2|TRBD2
TGTGCCAGCAGTCCGACAAGTCAAACTAGCGGGAGCTCCTACGAGCAGTACTTC
CASSPTSQTSGSSYEQYF
>TRBJ2-2|NA|TRBV6-5|NA
TGTGCCAGCCTCCCCCCCTTGCCGGGCGGGGAGCTGTTTTTT
CASLPPLPGGELFF
>TRBJ1-2|NA|TRBV5-1|NA
TGCGCCAGCAGCTTGGAGGGGCGGTCCCCAGATGGCTACACCTTC
CASSLEGRSPDGYTF
>TRBJ2-5|NA|TRBV27|TRBD1
TGTGCCAGCAGTTTAGACAGGGTCGGAGAGACCCAGTACTTC
CASSLDRVGETQYF
>TRBJ1-5|NA|TRBV27|TRBD1
TGTGCCAGCAGTCGGAAGGTGGGGACAGGTAATCAGCCCCAGCATTTT
CASSRKVGTGNQPQHF
>TRBJ1-4|NA|TRBV6-5|TRBD1
TGTGCCAGCAGGGGGGACAGGACGGATGAAAAACTGTTTTTT
CASRGDRTDEKLFF
>TRBJ2-1|NA|TRBV3-1/TRBV3-2|TRBD2
TGTGCCAGCAGCGGACTAGCGGGAAACAATGAGCAGTTCTTC
CASSGLAGNNEQFF
>TRBJ2-1|NA|TRBV2|NA
TGTGCCAGCAGCGATACTAGGAGCTCCTACAATGAGCAGTTCTTC
CASSDTRSSYNEQFF
>TRBJ2-1|NA|TRBV3-1/TRBV3-2|NA
TGTGCCAGCAGCCAAGATTACTATGGTGAGCAGTTCTTC
CASSQDYYGEQFF
>TRBJ2-7|few|TRBV4-2|TRBD2
TGTGCCAGCAGCCAAGAGGGGTCTAGCGGGGCCCTCGAGCAGTACTTC
CASSQEGSSGALEQYF
>TRBJ1-1|once|TRBV15|TRBD1
TGTGCCACCAGCAGAGCACGGGACAGGGGAATCCTGAACACTGAAGCTTTCTTT
CATSRARDRGILNTEAFF
>TRBJ1-2|NA|TRBV25-1|NA
TGTGCCAGCAGTGGACGACAAGATAGGGGCTATGGCTACACCTTC
CASSGRQDRGYGYTF
>TRBJ1-4|once|TRBV4-1|TRBD1
TGCGCCAGCAGCCCATACAGGGGGAGCGCTAATGAAAAACTGTTTTTT
CASSPYRGSANEKLFF
>TRBJ2-1|NA|TRBV21-1|NA
TGTGCCAGCAGCTCAAGCGAGACTAGCGGGACCTACAATGAGCAGTTCTTC
CASSSSETSGTYNEQFF
>TRBJ2-3|NA|TRBV27|NA
TGTGCCAGCAGTTTATCGGGACTGAACGGAGATACGCAGTATTTT
CASSLSGLNGDTQYF